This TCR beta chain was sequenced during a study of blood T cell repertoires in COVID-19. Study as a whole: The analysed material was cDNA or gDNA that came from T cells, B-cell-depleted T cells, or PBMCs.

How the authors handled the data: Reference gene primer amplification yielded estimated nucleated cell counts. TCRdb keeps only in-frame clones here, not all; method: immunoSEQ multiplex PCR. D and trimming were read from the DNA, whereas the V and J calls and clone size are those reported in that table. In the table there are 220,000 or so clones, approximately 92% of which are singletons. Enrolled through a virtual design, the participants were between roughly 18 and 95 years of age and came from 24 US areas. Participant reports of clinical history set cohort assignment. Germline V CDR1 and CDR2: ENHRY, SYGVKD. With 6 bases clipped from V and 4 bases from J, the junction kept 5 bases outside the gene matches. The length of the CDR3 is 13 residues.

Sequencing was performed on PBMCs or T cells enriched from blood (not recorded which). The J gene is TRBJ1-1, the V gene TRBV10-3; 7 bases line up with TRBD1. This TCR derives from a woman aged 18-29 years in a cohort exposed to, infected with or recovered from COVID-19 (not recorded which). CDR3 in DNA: TGTGCCATCAGGCGACAGGGTAGCACTGAAGCTTTCTTT. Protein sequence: CAIRRQGSTEAFF.